This T cell receptor beta chain was sequenced for a study of Graves' ophthalmopathy and Graves' hyperthyroidism. Amplification of TCR beta CDR3 regions used RNA transcripts. Second-round multiplex PCR followed a first-round RT-PCR using HTBI primers. One entry per CDR3 protein results from TCRdb running MiXCR on the multiplex PCR reads. The profile shows 170,000 or so distinct CDR3 sequences, around two fifths of them singletons. CDR1 and CDR2 from the germline V gene are SGHVS and FQNEAQ. This CDR3 contains 13 residues. V lost 11 bases and J lost 8; bases outside the gene matches: 12. For this clonotype: The antigen is undetermined.

Ophthalmopathic donors had moderate-to-severe activity, CAS ≥3 and NOSPECS ≥4, with disease that had lasted under 3 months. The study excluded patients with other autoimmune diseases, uncontrolled infections, pregnancy or lactation. Whole-study findings and limits: Blood samples also showed most expanded thyroid clonotypes exceeding 0.001 frequency. Using 13 signatures, a model distinguished ophthalmopathy from stable hyperthyroidism, reaching around 85% sensitivity and roughly 80% specificity.

The TCR sequence derives from a man aged 30 to 45 with Graves' ophthalmopathy. The chain has TRBV7-8 and TRBJ1-2, with 9 bases matching TRBD1. Sequenced material: peripheral blood. Here the CDR3 DNA reads TGTGCCTGGAGCCTACAGGGGGCTGGAGGCTACACCTTC. It translates to CAWSLQGAGGYTF.